Here is one TCR beta chain with its context. Its antigen is not known. This sample is part of a study of cytomegalovirus exposure and HLA in healthy donors. The assay was immunoSEQ multiplex PCR, and TCRdb's table has in-frame clones only and misses some. The profile covers about 98,000 clones, with about 90% appearing a single time and around 6% taken by the ten largest. The CDR3 has 11 amino acids. The germline V and J ends were trimmed by 6 bases and 2 bases, with 7 bases remaining between them. Germline loops: CDR1 DFQATT, CDR2 SNEGSKA (reference sequence). Separate from the approximately 700-subject first cohort was the roughly 120-subject validation cohort, to which the donors belonged. Study outcomes and limitations: Cytomegalovirus-associated status was assigned to 164 TCR beta chains. The classifier was said to identify cytomegalovirus status with high specificity and sensitivity. TCR sequences were mostly rare, though some public TCRs occurred in many donors.

Sequenced: PBMCs. The sequence was collected from a man aged 18 to 30 in good health and CMV-seropositive. The chain couples TRBV20-1 to TRBJ1-1; D is unresolved. In nucleotides, the CDR3 is TGCAGTGCCAAGACAAACACTGAAGCTTTCTTT. Translation gives CSAKTNTEAFF.